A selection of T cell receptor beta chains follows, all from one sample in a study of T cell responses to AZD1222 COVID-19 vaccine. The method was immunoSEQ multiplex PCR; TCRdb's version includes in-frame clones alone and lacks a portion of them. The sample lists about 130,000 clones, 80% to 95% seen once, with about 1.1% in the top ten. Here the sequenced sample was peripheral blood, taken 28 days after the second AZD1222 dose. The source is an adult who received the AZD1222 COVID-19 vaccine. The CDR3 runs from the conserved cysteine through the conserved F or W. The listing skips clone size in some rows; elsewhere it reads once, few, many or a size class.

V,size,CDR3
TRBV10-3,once,CAISEGGWGRKGNEQFF
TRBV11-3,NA,CASRSGDVGELFF
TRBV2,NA,CASRGKREFGNEQFF
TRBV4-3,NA,CASSQAPFPLQGTNTEAFF
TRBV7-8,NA,CASSSTGYGYTF
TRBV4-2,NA,CASSPTNRQGGTEAFF
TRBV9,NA,CASSLTGNTEAFF
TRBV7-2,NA,CASSPQETQYF
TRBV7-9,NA,CASTIRAGPTGELFF
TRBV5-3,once,CARSLGSCNQPQHF
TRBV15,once,CATSVQLAPSYNEQFF
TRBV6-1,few,CASSEQRGSVEAFF
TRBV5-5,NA,CASSFGDRGSGNEQFF
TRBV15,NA,CATSLGRTTDTQYF